These 6 T cell receptor beta chains were sequenced from one sample in a study of T cells in Graves' hyperthyroidism and ophthalmopathy. Researchers took RNA transcripts and amplified the TCR beta CDR3 regions from them. HTBI primers were used for first-round RT-PCR of the TCR CDR3. TCRdb ran MiXCR on the multiplex PCR reads and lists one entry per CDR3 protein. Seen here are 350,000 to 450,000 distinct CDR3 sequences, 11% to 15% observed once, and the top ten hold 25% to 30%. The sample was blood. These receptors originate from a man aged 50 to 59 with Graves' ophthalmopathy.

In regard to this clonotype: Given a much more abundant clone one base away, this may be a read error. The chain uses TRBV3-1 and TRBJ2-4; 7 nucleotides match TRBD2. There are 16 residues in the CDR3. Trimming took 4 bases from V and 0 from J; bases not matched to a gene: 6. Per the germline V gene, CDR1 is LGHDT and CDR2 is YNNKEL (reference sequence). The CDR3 sequence is CASSLEGGLAKNIQYF. Written as DNA, the CDR3 is TGTGCCAGCAGCCTAGAGGGAGGGCTAGCCAAAAACATTCAGTACTTC.

This clonotype showed up many times. The rearrangement joins TRBV5-1 to TRBJ2-1; a weak D match, TRBD2 (6 bases). V shed 0 bases and J shed 2 bases, with 12 bases lying between them. Germline loops: CDR1 SGHRS, CDR2 YFSETQ. CDR3 length: 16 residues. CDR3 amino acids: CASSLAAGTTYNEQFF. The CDR3, as DNA: TGCGCCAGCAGCTTGGCCGCGGGAACGACCTACAATGAGCAGTTCTTC.

This clonotype showed up just a few times. The V and J genes are TRBV6-1 and TRBJ2-3; 10 bases align to TRBD2. Germline loops: CDR1 MNHNS, CDR2 SASEGT. The CDR3 consists of 16 residues. With V trimmed by 10 bases and J by 2 bases, 12 bases remained unmatched. The chain's CDR3 is CANSGTSASFTDTQYF. CDR3 in DNA: TGTGCCAACTCCGGGACTAGCGCCTCTTTCACAGATACGCAGTATTTT.

This clonotype was detected many times. The J gene is TRBJ2-3, the V gene TRBV12-3 or TRBV12-4; D might be TRBD1 or TRBD2, each matching 5 bases. Trimming removed 0 bases at V and 1 base at J, with 8 bases between. The CDR3 is 15 residues long. The CDR3 region is CASSLAQGGTDTQYF. CDR3 sequence (DNA): TGTGCCAGCAGTTTAGCTCAGGGAGGCACAGATACGCAGTATTTT.

The V gene is TRBV30, the J gene TRBJ1-1; tentatively, D is TRBD1 (6 bases). CDR3 length equals 13 residues. Deletions cut 3 bases from V and 3 bases from J, with 11 bases between. Looked up from germline, CDR1 is GTSNPN and CDR2 is SVGIG (reference sequence). The DNA for the CDR3 is TGTGCCTGGAGGAAACAGGGAGACACTGAAGCTTTCTTT. Translation: CAWRKQGDTEAFF.

The chain is built from TRBV3-1 and TRBJ2-3, with D unclear. This CDR3 comprises 13 residues. V dropped 8 bases and J dropped 6 bases, with 15 bases sitting between them. Germline lookup yields CDR1 LGHDT and CDR2 YNNKEL (reference sequence). The CDR3 here is CASQPRIGDTQYF. The CDR3 DNA reads TGTGCCAGCCAGCCGCGAATAGGGGATACGCAGTATTTT.